This T cell receptor (beta chain) is from a study of shared clonotypes between healthy human individuals. Per the original methods: Because ImmunoSEQ provided only junction sequences with no quality scores, the filtering differed. Generated by immunoSEQ multiplex PCR, the TCRdb table keeps only in-frame clones and is missing some. The V and J calls and clone size come from that table; D and trimming were worked out from the DNA. The top ten hold under 2% of the sample, which has 550,000 to 700,000 clones, roughly 73% seen once. V lost 6 bases and J lost 5; bases outside the gene matches: 7. CDR3 length equals 13 residues. The V gene's germline CDR1 is KGHSH and CDR2 LQKENI.

The chain employs TRBV18 and TRBJ2-7; 7 nucleotides line up with TRBD2. This TCR derives from a woman in her twenties or thirties in good health. Sample: memory CD4+ T cells sorted from blood. Stated subset: CD45RA-negative fraction. Written as DNA, the CDR3 is TGTGCCAGCTCCCGACTAGCTGGAGACGAGCAGTACTTC. Amino acids: CASSRLAGDEQYF.